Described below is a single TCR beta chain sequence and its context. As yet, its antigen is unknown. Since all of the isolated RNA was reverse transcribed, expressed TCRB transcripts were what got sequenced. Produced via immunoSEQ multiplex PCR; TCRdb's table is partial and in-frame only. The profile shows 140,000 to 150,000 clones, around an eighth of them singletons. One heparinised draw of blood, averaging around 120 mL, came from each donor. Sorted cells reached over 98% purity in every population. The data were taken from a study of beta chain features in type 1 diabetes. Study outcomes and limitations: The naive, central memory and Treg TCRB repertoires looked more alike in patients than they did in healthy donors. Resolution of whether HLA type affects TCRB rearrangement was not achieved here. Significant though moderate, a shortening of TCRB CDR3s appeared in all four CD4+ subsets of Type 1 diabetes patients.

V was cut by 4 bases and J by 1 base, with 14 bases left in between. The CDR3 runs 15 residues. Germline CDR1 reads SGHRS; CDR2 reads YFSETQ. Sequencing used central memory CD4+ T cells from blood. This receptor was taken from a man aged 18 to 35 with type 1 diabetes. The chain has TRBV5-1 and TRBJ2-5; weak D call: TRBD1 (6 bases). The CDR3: CASSRTGPSQETQYF. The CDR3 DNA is TGCGCCAGCAGCCGCACAGGGCCTTCCCAAGAGACCCAGTACTTC.